Listed below are T cell receptor beta chains from one sample, sequenced in a study of blood T cells in healthy people across ages. TCRdb reanalysed the 5' RACE reads using MiXCR and keeps one entry per CDR3 protein. The sample shows roughly 500,000 distinct CDR3 sequences, about 26% of them seen only once. Material for sequencing was blood. Every receptor here comes from a woman in her 70s in good health. Each CDR3 is given with its conserved first and last residue. The D gene is left open where the match is weak. Only some rows state a clone size, as once, few, many or a class for expanded clones.

>15|TRBJ1-4|few|TRBV20-1|-
TGCAGTGCTCCAGTGGGAGGGGTCACTAATGAAAAACTGTTTTTT
CSAPVGGVTNEKLFF
>15|TRBJ2-5|-|TRBV4-3|TRBD1
TGCGCCAGCAGCCCCCGGGACAGGGGCCCTGAGGAGCAGTACTTC
CASSPRDRGPEEQYF
>15|TRBJ1-5|few|TRBV27|TRBD1
TGTGCCAGCAGTTTATATGACAGGGGGAATCAGCCCCAGCATTTT
CASSLYDRGNQPQHF
>18|TRBJ2-2|few|TRBV4-3|-
TGCGCCAGCAGCCAAGAGATGGGCTACTATGGGGACACCGGGGAGCTGTTTTTT
CASSQEMGYYGDTGELFF
>13|TRBJ1-1|-|TRBV18|-
TGTGCCAGCTCACCGGTCAAGAACACTGAAGCTTTCTTT
CASSPVKNTEAFF
>13|TRBJ2-7|-|TRBV20-1|TRBD2
TGCAGGGCGCGAGGACTAGCAGCGAATGAGCAGTACTTC
CRARGLAANEQYF
>15|TRBJ2-1|few|TRBV5-6|-
TGTGCCAGCAGCTCGCCAGGGGAGGGGCGCAATGAGCAGTTCTTC
CASSSPGEGRNEQFF
>13|TRBJ1-4|-|TRBV20-1|-
TGCAGTGCTAGACAGGGAACTAATGAAAAACTGTTTTTT
CSARQGTNEKLFF
>16|TRBJ1-3|-|TRBV7-8|-
TGTGCCAGCAGCGGAACACCACAGGGCCCTGGAAACACCATATATTTT
CASSGTPQGPGNTIYF
>11|TRBJ1-4|-|TRBV2|-
TGTGCCAGCAGTGACGATGAAAAACTGTTTTTT
CASSDDEKLFF
>16|TRBJ2-5|many|TRBV5-1|-
TGCGCCAGCAGCTGGGGCAGGGGCCACCTCCAAGAGACCCAGTACTTC
CASSWGRGHLQETQYF
>16|TRBJ2-5|few|TRBV28|-
TGTGCCAGCGGGGGGCGGCAGGGAGGTAGCAAAGAGACCCAGCACTTC
CASGGRQGGSKETQHF
>21|TRBJ2-5|few|TRBV6-2/TRBV6-3|-
TGTGCCAGCAGTTACCTGCTATACATTAGCGGAGCCCGCATTCAACAAGAGACCCAGTACTTC
CASSYLLYISGARIQQETQYF
>15|TRBJ2-1|-|TRBV6-2/TRBV6-3|TRBD1
TGTGCCAGCAGTACGACAGGGCGCGGGCAGCTTGAGCAGTTCTTC
CASSTTGRGQLEQFF
>16|TRBJ2-3|few|TRBV29-1|TRBD1
TGCAGCGTTGATCCCGTAACAGGGGGCTGGGGAGATACGCAGTATTTT
CSVDPVTGGWGDTQYF